This TCR beta chain was sequenced in a study of shared clonotypes between healthy human individuals. The donors, all of them Caucasian adults, lived in Nashville, Tennessee. In the CD4+ fraction, cells were divided into CD45RA+ naive and CD45RA-negative memory subsets. The germline V and J ends were trimmed by 0 bases and 5 bases, with 13 bases remaining between them. Germline CDR1 SGHDN, CDR2 FVKESK. This CDR3 is 15 amino acids long. Clones were read by immunoSEQ multiplex PCR, and TCRdb kept only the in-frame ones, dropping some. The sample holds around 1,000,000 clones, 60% to 80% seen once. The sequencing sample was made of memory CD4+ T cells from PBMCs. Subset specified: CD45RA-negative fraction. The receptor's source is a man younger than 35 in good health. Some clones in this sample may be carry-over from other donors' samples. The chain uses TRBV14 and TRBJ2-5, with D perhaps matching TRBD1 (6 bases). Here the CDR3 DNA reads TGTGCCAGCAGCCAAGATCAGGGGAGATGGGAGACCCAGTACTTC. Protein: CASSQDQGRWETQYF.